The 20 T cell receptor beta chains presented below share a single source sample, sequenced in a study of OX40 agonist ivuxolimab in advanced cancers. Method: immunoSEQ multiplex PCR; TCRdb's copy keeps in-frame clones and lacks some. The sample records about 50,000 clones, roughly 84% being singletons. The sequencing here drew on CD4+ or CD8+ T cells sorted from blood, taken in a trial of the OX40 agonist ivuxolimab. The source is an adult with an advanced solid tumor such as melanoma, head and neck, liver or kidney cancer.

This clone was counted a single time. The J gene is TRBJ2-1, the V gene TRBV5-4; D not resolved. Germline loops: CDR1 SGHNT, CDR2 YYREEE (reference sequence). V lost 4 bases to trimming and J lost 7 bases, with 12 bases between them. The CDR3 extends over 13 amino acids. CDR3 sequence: CASSPPRGNEQFF. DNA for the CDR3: TGTGCCAGCAGCCCCCCCCGTGGAAATGAGCAGTTCTTC.

The CDR3 region has the DNA TGTGCCAGCAGCTTAGGTAGTTTCACAGACACTGAAGCTTTCTTT. Translated, it gives CASSLGSFTDTEAFF. The gene calls are TRBV7-9 and TRBJ1-1; no reliable D call. The V gene's germline CDR1 is SEHNR and CDR2 FQNEAQ (reference sequence). Trimming removed 1 base from V and 3 bases from J, with 12 bases in between. CDR3 size: 15 residues.

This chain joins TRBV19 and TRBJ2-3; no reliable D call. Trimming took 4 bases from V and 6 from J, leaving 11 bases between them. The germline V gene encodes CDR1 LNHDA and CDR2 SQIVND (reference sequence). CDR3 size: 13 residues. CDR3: CASSTPTADTQYF. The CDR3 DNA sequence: TGTGCCAGTAGTACTCCAACAGCGGATACGCAGTATTTT.

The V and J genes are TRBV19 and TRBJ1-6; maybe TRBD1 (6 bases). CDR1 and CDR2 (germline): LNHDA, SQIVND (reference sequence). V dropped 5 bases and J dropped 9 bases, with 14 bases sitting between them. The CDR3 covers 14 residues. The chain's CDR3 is CASSPTGTGSPLHF. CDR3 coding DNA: TGTGCCAGTAGTCCTACAGGGACCGGTTCACCCCTCCACTTT. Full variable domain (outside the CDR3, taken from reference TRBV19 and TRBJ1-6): DGGITQSPKYLFRKEGQNVTLSCEQNLNHDAMYWYRQDPGQGLRLIYYSQIVNDFQKGDIAEGYSVSREKKESFPLTVTSAQKNPTAFYLCASSPTGTGSPLHFGNGTRLTVT.

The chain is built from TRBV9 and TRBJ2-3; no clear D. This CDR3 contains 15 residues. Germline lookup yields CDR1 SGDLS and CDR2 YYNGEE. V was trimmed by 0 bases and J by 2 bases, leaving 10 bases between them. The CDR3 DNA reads TGTGCCAGCAGCGTAGTGCCCCAAAACACAGATACGCAGTATTTT. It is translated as CASSVVPQNTDTQYF.

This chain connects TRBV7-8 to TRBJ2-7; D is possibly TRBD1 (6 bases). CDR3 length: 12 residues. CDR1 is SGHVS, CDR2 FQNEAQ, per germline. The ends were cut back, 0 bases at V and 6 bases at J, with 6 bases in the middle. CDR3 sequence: CASSLAGAEQYF. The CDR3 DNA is TGTGCCAGCAGCTTAGCGGGGGCCGAGCAGTACTTC.

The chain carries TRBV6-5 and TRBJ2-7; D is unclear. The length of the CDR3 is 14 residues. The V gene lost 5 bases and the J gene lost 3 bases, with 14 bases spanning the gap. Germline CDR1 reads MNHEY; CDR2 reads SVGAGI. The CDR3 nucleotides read TGTGCCAGCAGTACCTCCCAGGCCCACTACGAGCAGTACTTC. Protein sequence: CASSTSQAHYEQYF.

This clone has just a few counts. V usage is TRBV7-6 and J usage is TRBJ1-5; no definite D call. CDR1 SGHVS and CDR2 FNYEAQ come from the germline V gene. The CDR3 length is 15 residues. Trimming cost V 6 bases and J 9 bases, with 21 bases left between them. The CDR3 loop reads CASSPGVGSRWPQHF. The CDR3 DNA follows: TGTGCCAGCAGTCCTGGGGTGGGGTCACGATGGCCCCAGCATTTT.

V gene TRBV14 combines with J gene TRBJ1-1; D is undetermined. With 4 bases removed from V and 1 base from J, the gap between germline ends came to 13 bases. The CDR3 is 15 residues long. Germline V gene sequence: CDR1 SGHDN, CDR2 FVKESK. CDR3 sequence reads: CASSRRKPQNTEAFF. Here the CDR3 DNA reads TGTGCCAGCAGCCGCCGTAAGCCACAGAACACTGAAGCTTTCTTT.

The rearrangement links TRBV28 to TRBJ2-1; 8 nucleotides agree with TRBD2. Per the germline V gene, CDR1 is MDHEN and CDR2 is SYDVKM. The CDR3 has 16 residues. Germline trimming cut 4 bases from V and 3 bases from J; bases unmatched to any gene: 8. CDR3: CASSSHGRGDYNEQFF. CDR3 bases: TGTGCCAGCAGTTCCCATGGGCGGGGGGACTACAATGAGCAGTTCTTC.

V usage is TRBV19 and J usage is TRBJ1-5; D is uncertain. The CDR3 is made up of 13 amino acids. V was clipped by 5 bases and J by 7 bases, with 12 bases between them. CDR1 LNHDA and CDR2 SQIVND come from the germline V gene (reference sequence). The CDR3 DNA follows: TGTGCCAGTAGTCCCGACGGTAGACAGCCCCAGCATTTT. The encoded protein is CASSPDGRQPQHF.

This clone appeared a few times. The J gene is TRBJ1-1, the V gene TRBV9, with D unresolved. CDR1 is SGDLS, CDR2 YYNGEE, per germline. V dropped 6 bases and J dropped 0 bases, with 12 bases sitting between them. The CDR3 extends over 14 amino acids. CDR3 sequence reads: CASKTGEVNTEAFF. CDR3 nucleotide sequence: TGTGCCAGCAAGACTGGGGAAGTGAACACTGAAGCTTTCTTT.

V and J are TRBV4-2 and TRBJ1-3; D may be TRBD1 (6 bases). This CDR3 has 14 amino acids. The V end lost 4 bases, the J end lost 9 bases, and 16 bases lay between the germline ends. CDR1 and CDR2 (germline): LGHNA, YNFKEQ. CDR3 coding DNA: TGTGCCAGCAGCCGAACACAGGGCGTATCCACCATATATTTT. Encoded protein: CASSRTQGVSTIYF.

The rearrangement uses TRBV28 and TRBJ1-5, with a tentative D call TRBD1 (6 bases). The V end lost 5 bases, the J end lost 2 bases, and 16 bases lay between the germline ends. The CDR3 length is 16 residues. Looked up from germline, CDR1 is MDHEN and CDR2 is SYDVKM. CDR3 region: CASSKYREWGNQPQHF. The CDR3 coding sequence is TGTGCCAGCAGTAAGTACAGGGAATGGGGCAATCAGCCCCAGCATTTT. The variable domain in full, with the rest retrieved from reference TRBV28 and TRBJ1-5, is DVKVTQSSRYLVKRTGEKVFLECVQDMDHENMFWYRQDPGLGLRLIYFSYDVKMKEKGDIPEGYSVSREKKERFSLILESASTNQTSMYLCASSKYREWGNQPQHFGDGTRLSIL.

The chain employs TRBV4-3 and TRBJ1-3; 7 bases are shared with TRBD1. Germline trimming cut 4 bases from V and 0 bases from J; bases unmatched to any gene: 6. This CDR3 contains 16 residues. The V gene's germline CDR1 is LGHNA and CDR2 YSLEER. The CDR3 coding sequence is TGCGCCAGCAGCCCTGACCGGGACAGCTCTGGAAACACCATATATTTT. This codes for CASSPDRDSSGNTIYF.

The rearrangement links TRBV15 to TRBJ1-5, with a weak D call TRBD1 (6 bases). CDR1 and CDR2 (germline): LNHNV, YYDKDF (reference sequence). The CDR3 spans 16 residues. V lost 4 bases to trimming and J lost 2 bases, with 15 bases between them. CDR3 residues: CATSTGRGVGNQPQHF. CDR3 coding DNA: TGTGCCACCAGCACGGGAAGGGGGGTGGGCAATCAGCCCCAGCATTTT.

The CDR3 sequence is CASSSGHLGSYNEQFF. DNA of the CDR3: TGTGCCAGTAGTTCCGGACATCTAGGCTCCTACAATGAGCAGTTCTTC. This chain uses TRBV19 with TRBJ2-1; D perhaps matches TRBD1 (5 bases). This CDR3 contains 16 residues. Germline V gives CDR1 LNHDA, CDR2 SQIVND (reference sequence). V was cut by 5 bases and J by 0 bases, with 14 bases left in between.

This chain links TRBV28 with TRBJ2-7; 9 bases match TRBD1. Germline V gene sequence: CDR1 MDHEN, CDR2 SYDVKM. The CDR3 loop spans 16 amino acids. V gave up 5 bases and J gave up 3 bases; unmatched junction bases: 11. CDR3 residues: CASSPPPGQGFYEQYF. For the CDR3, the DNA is TGTGCCAGCAGTCCCCCACCGGGACAGGGATTCTACGAGCAGTACTTC.

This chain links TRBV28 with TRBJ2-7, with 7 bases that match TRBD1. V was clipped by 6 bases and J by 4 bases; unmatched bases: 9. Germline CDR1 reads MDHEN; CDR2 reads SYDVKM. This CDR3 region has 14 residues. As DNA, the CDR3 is TGTGCCAGCAGGCTAGGACAGGCCCCTTACGAGCAGTACTTC. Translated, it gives CASRLGQAPYEQYF. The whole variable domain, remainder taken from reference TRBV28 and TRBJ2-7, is DVKVTQSSRYLVKRTGEKVFLECVQDMDHENMFWYRQDPGLGLRLIYFSYDVKMKEKGDIPEGYSVSREKKERFSLILESASTNQTSMYLCASRLGQAPYEQYFGPGTRLTVT.

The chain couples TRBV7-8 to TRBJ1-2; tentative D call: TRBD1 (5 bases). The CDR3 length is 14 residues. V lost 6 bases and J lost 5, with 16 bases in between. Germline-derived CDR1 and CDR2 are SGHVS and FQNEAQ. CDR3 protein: CASSSGQGPYGYTF. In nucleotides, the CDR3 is TGTGCCAGCAGTTCCGGGCAGGGACCTTATGGCTACACCTTC.